This T cell receptor beta chain appears in the sequencing data of a study of blood T cell repertoires in COVID-19. At the level of the study: T cells, B-cell-depleted T cells, or PBMCs provided the cDNA or gDNA that served as material.

The germline V gene encodes CDR1 MNHEY and CDR2 SMNVEV (reference sequence). This CDR3 is 16 amino acids long. With V trimmed by 3 bases and J by 6 bases, 12 bases remained unmatched. Recruited during active infection, patients (from Seattle) were subsequently followed longitudinally. Data came from immunoSEQ multiplex PCR; TCRdb stores just in-frame clones and leaves some out. This sample yields more than 200,000 clones, of which around 86% are seen a single time; roughly 5.6% belongs to the top ten. Sequencing used peripheral blood. J is TRBJ2-3 and V is TRBV27; 7 positions match TRBD1. The sequence was collected from a woman in her sixties with COVID-19, enrolled during active disease. The CDR3 DNA is TGTGCCAGCAGTTTCGGAACAGGGGCCCCTAAGGATACGCAGTATTTT. Translating gives CASSFGTGAPKDTQYF.